These 10 T cell receptor beta chains were all obtained from the same sample, sequenced in a study of CD8+ T cells in alopecia areata. Extraction and reverse transcription of RNA yielded cDNA as the sequencing template. Profiled with immunoSEQ multiplex PCR; TCRdb holds only in-frame clones, not every one. This sample has under 85,000 clones, with about 45% found just once. The sample here was CD8+ T cells sorted from blood, taken at week 0. The origin of the receptors is a human donor with alopecia areata.

This clone was seen a handful of times. A far larger clone differs by one base, so this is likely a read error. In the same sample, other DNA sequences code for this CDR3. This chain links TRBV7-8 with TRBJ2-1; D possibly corresponds to TRBD2 (5 bases). Germline CDR1 SGHVS, CDR2 FQNEAQ. Trimming removed 5 bases from V and 6 bases from J, with 11 bases in between. This CDR3 region has 13 residues. The CDR3 loop reads CASSQEGSNEQFF. For the CDR3, the DNA is TGTGCCAGCAGCCAAGAGGGTTCCAATGAGCAGTTCTTC.

The gene calls are TRBV27 and TRBJ2-7; no clear D gene. V was shortened by 7 bases and J by 3 bases, with 4 bases between the two germline ends. The germline V gene encodes CDR1 MNHEY and CDR2 SMNVEV (reference sequence). This CDR3 region has 10 residues. The CDR3 spells CASKYYEQYF. CDR3 nucleotide sequence: TGTGCCAGCAAATACTACGAGCAGTACTTC.

This clone was counted between two and nine times. The chain couples TRBV30 to TRBJ2-6; TRBD2 is a possible D gene (5 bases). The ends were cut back, 0 bases at V and 2 bases at J, with 11 bases in the middle. Looked up from germline, CDR1 is GTSNPN and CDR2 is SVGIG (reference sequence). This CDR3 region has 16 residues. The CDR3 here is CAWSVFPGAGANVLTF. The CDR3, as DNA: TGTGCCTGGAGTGTATTTCCCGGGGCTGGGGCCAACGTCCTGACTTTC.

Ten or more counts support this clone. The chain links TRBV7-9 to TRBJ2-7; D not resolved. The CDR3 is 12 amino acids. The V end was cut by 5 bases, the J end by 4 bases, with 9 bases between. The germline V gene has CDR1 SEHNR and CDR2 FQNEAQ (reference sequence). In DNA form, the CDR3 reads TGTGCCAGCAGCGATGCCGTATACGAGCAGTACTTC. Its translation is CASSDAVYEQYF.

CDR3 amino acids: CASSYSGGLANEQFF. In DNA, the CDR3 is TGTGCCAGCAGTTACTCCGGCGGGTTGGCCAATGAGCAGTTCTTC. The rearrangement joins TRBV6-5 to TRBJ2-1, with D perhaps TRBD2 (5 bases). This CDR3 is 15 amino acids long. Germline loops: CDR1 MNHEY, CDR2 SVGAGI. Trimming removed 0 bases at V and 6 bases at J, with 12 bases between.

V usage is TRBV9 and J usage is TRBJ1-2, with D tentatively TRBD1 (5 bases). The CDR3 has 14 residues. CDR1 and CDR2 from the germline V gene are SGDLS and YYNGEE. The V gene lost 1 base and the J gene lost 3 bases, with 10 bases spanning the gap. CDR3 region: CASSVQGYDYGYTF. The CDR3 nucleotides are TGTGCCAGCAGCGTACAGGGTTACGACTATGGCTACACCTTC.

This clone turned up a few times. The J gene is TRBJ2-3, the V gene TRBV5-8, with 10 bases fitting TRBD2. J was trimmed by 3 bases and V by 0 bases; bases with no gene match: 1. The CDR3 runs 15 residues. CDR1 and CDR2 (germline): SGHTS, YDEGEE. The CDR3 reads CASSLVAGGTDTQYF. The CDR3 nucleotides read TGTGCCAGCAGCTTGGTAGCGGGAGGTACAGATACGCAGTATTTT.

This chain links TRBV27 with TRBJ1-2; D unclear. The germline CDR1 and CDR2 sequences are MNHEY and SMNVEV (reference sequence). CDR3 length: 15 residues. The ends were cut back, 2 bases at V and 4 bases at J, with 14 bases in the middle. CDR3 bases: TGTGCCAGCAGTTTACGACGAGGGCTGGTCTATGGCTACACCTTC. Translating it yields CASSLRRGLVYGYTF.

This rearrangement joins TRBV27 to TRBJ1-1; D possibly corresponds to TRBD1 (5 bases). V was cut by 3 bases and J by 5 bases, with 16 bases left in between. Germline CDR1 and CDR2: MNHEY and SMNVEV (reference sequence). The CDR3 extends over 15 amino acids. CDR3 nucleotide sequence: TGTGCCAGCAGTTTTGTCCCTGTTGGGGCAACTGAAGCTTTCTTT. It is translated as CASSFVPVGATEAFF.

This chain uses TRBV9 with TRBJ2-7, with D unresolved. V was shortened by 7 bases and J by 2 bases, with 10 bases between the two germline ends. Germline V CDR1 and CDR2: SGDLS, YYNGEE. This CDR3 is 12 amino acids long. The CDR3 sequence is CASGKGPYEQYF. For the CDR3, the DNA is TGTGCCAGCGGGAAGGGCCCCTACGAGCAGTACTTC. The full variable domain, rest sourced from reference TRBV9 and TRBJ2-7, is DSGVTQTPKHLITATGQRVTLRCSPRSGDLSVYWYQQSLDQGLQFLIQYYNGEERAKGNILERFSAQQFPDLHSELNLSSLELGDSALYFCASGKGPYEQYFGPGTRLTVT.